This T cell receptor (beta chain) was retrieved from a study of ipilimumab plus nivolumab after autologous stem cell transplantation (dated by TCRdb to the early 2020s). Some background on the complete study: A median of roughly five ipilimumab doses and roughly eight nivolumab doses was received by trial patients. The DLBCL cohort included primary refractory and relapsed disease, with 18-month progression-free survival of about 86% and 29% respectively. The trial enrolled patients with high-risk diffuse large B cell lymphoma, mature T cell lymphoma, or multiple myeloma undergoing autologous transplant. The intent-to-treat population of the trial consisted of about 34 patients. The study at large found these results: The authors concluded that combined checkpoint inhibition appeared tolerable when used as consolidation after transplant. The authors stated that profiles of the T cell receptor repertoire, regulatory T cell phenotype and gut microbiota provided a biologic rationale for studying this approach further.

Note on this clone: What antigen it recognizes has not been identified. No much larger clone exists at a distance of one base, and base qualities are not known.

Measured from the cysteine to the phenylalanine, the CDR3 is 15 residues long. Left in the record is the CDR3 DNA by itself, 45 bases read in frame from the first base. The germline V gene provides CDR1 SNHLY and CDR2 FYNNEI. Trimming removed 2 bases from V and 9 bases from J; the gene matches leave 6 bases unexplained. Library preparation was by the immunoSEQ multiplex PCR assay. This is the immuneACCESS table as TCRdb keeps it, with only in-frame sequences that have V and J called. A part of the clones is gone; compared with another copy, unresolved V genes explain less than half, and the rest is unexplained. Within this sample are around 15,000 clones, with 80% of them counted one time only. The ten largest clones represent more than 8.5% of the sample. Checkpoint therapy was initiated 14 to 28 days after autologous transplant, and ipilimumab was administered at 1 mg/kg intravenously on day 1 of selected weeks. Nivolumab was given at 3 mg/kg intravenously on day 1 of weeks 1, 4, 7, 10, and every two weeks through week 26. Combined checkpoint inhibition with ipilimumab and nivolumab as consolidation after autologous stem cell transplantation was tested in a Phase Ib clinical trial.

This TCR was sampled from a male donor with diffuse large B-cell lymphoma. The chain links TRBV2 with TRBJ2-1, with 11 bases in between that match TRBD2. Sequencing was performed on PBMCs, taken in a trial of ipilimumab plus nivolumab as post-transplant consolidation. CDR3 reads: CASSEILAGVGEQFF. The nucleotide sequence is given as TGTGCCAGCAGTGAAATACTAGCGGGGGTGGGTGAGCAGTTCTTC.